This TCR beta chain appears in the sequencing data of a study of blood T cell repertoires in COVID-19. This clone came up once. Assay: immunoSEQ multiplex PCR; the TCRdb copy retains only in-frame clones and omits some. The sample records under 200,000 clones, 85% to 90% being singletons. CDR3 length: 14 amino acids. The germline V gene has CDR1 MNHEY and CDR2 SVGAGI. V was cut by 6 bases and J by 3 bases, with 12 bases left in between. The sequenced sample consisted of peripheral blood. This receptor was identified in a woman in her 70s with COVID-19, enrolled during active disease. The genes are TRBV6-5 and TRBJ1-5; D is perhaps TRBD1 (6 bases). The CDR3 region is CASSPGGINQPQHF. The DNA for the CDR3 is TGTGCCAGCAGCCCGGGGGGCATCAATCAGCCCCAGCATTTT.